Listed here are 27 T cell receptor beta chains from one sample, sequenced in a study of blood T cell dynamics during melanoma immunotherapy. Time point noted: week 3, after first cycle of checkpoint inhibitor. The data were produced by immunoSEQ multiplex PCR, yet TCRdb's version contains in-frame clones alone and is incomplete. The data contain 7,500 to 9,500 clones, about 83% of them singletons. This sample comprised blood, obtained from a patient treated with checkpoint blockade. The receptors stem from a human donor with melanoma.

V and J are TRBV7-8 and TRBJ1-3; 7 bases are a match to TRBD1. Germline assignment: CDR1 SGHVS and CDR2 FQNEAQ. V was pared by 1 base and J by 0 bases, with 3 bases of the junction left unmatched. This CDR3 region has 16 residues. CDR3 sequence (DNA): TGTGCCAGCAGCTTAGACAGGGGTTTCTCTGGAAACACCATATATTTT. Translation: CASSLDRGFSGNTIYF.

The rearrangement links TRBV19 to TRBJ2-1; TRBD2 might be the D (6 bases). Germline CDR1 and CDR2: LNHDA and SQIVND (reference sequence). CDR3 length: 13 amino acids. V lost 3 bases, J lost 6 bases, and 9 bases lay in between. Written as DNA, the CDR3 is TGTGCCAGTAGTATGGGACTTCTCAATGAGCAGTTCTTC. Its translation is CASSMGLLNEQFF.

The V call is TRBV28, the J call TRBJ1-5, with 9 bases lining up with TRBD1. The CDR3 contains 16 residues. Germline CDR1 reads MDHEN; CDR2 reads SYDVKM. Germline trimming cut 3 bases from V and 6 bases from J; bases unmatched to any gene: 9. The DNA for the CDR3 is TGTGCCAGCAGTTTTCTATACGGGACAGGGTTTCAGCCCCAGCATTTT. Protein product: CASSFLYGTGFQPQHF.

The CDR3 loop reads CASSWGPPFNTEAFF. CDR3 DNA: TGTGCCAGCAGTTGGGGGCCCCCGTTCAACACTGAAGCTTTCTTT. This rearrangement joins TRBV28 to TRBJ1-1; the D gene is possibly TRBD1 (6 bases). Trimming stripped 4 bases from V and 2 bases from J, with 14 bases between. The CDR3 runs 15 residues. Germline-derived CDR1 and CDR2 are MDHEN and SYDVKM.

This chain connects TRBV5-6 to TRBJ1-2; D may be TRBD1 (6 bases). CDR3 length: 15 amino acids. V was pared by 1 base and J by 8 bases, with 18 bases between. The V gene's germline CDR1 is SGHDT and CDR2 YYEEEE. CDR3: CASSLRGGQVTGYTF. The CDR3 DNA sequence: TGTGCCAGCAGCTTGAGGGGGGGGCAGGTCACCGGCTACACCTTC.

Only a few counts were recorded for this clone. The CDR3 DNA reads as TGTGCCAGCAGCCAAGGTAGGACAGGACCTATGAACACTGAAGCTTTCTTT. Residues: CASSQGRTGPMNTEAFF. The chain employs TRBV4-2 and TRBJ1-1, with 7 bases lining up with TRBD1. With V trimmed by 1 base and J by 0 bases, 8 bases remained unmatched. There are 17 residues in the CDR3. CDR1 and CDR2 (germline): LGHNA, YNFKEQ.

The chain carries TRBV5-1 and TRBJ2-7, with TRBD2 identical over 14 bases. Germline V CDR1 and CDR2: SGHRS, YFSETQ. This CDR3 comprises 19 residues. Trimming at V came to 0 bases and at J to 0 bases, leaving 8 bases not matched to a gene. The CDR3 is CASSLATPGLAGASYEQYF. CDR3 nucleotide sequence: TGCGCCAGCAGCTTGGCCACACCGGGACTAGCGGGGGCCTCCTACGAGCAGTACTTC.

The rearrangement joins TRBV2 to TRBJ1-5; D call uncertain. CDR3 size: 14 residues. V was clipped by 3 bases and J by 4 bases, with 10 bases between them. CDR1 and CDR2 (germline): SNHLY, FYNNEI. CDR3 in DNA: TGTGCCAGCAGTGACCGGGCAGCTAATCAGCCCCAGCATTTT. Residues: CASSDRAANQPQHF. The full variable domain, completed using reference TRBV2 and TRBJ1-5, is EPEVTQTPSHQVTQMGQEVILRCVPISNHLYFYWYRQILGQKVEFLVSFYNNEISEKSEIFDDQFSVERPDGSNFTLKIRSTKLEDSAMYFCASSDRAANQPQHFGDGTRLSIL.

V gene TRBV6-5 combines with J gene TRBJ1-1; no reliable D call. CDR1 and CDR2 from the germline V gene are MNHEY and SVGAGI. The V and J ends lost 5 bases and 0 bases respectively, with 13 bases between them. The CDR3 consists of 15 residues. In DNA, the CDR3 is TGTGCCAGCAGTCTTAACGTACTGATGAACACTGAAGCTTTCTTT. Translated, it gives CASSLNVLMNTEAFF.

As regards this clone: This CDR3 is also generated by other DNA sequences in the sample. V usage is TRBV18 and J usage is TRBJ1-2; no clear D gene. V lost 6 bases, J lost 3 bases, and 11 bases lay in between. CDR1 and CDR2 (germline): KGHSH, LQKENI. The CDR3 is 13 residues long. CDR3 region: CASSPGGDYGYTF. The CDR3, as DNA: TGTGCCAGCTCCCCGGGCGGGGACTATGGCTACACCTTC.

As DNA, the CDR3 is TGCGCCAGCAGCCCGGGTCGTTCCTACAATGAGCAGTTCTTC. Its protein is CASSPGRSYNEQFF. The V call is TRBV5-1, the J call TRBJ2-1; no definite D call. This CDR3 spans 14 amino acids. Germline V gene data show CDR1 as SGHRS and CDR2 as YFSETQ. Deletions cut 4 bases from V and 1 base from J, with 9 bases between.

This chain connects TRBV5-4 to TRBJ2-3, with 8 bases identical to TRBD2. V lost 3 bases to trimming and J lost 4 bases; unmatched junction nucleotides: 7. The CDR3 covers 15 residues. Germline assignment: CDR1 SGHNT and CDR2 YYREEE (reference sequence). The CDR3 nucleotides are TGTGCCAGCAGCTCGCAGCGGGGGATACCAGATACGCAGTATTTT. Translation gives CASSSQRGIPDTQYF.

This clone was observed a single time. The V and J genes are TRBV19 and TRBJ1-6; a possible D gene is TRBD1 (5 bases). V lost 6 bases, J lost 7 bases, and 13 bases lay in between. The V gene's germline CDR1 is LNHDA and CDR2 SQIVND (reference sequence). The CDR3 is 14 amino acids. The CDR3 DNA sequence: TGTGCCAGTAGCACCAGGGCCAACAATTCACCCCTCCACTTT. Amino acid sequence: CASSTRANNSPLHF.

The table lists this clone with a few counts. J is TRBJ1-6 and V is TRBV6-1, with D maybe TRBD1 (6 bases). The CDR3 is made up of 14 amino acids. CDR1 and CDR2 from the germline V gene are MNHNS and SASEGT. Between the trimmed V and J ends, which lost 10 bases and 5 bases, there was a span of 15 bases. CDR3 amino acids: CATRGPLDNSPLHF. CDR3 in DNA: TGTGCCACCAGGGGACCGCTAGATAATTCACCCCTCCACTTT.

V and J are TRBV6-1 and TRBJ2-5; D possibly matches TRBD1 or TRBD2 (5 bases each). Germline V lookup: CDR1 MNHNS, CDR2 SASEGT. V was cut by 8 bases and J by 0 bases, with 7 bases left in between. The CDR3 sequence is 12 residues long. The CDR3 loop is CASRDHQETQYF. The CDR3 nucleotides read TGTGCCAGCCGGGACCACCAAGAGACCCAGTACTTC.

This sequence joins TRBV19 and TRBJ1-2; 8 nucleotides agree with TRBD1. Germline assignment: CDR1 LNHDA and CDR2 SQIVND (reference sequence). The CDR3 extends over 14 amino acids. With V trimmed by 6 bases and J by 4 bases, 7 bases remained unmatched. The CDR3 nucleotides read TGTGCCAGTAGGGCCGGGACAGGTTTCTATGGCTACACCTTC. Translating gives CASRAGTGFYGYTF.

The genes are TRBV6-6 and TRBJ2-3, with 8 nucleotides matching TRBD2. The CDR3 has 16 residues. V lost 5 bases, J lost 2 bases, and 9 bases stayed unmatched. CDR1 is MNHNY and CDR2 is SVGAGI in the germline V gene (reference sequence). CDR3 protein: CASSPFIAGTTDTQYF. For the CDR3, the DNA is TGTGCCAGCAGTCCCTTTATAGCGGGGACCACAGATACGCAGTATTTT.

CDR3 DNA sequence: TGTGCCAGCTCACCGACAGCCCGGGGGGGCGAGCAGTACTTC. It codes for CASSPTARGGEQYF. The rearrangement uses TRBV18 and TRBJ2-5; 8 bases fit TRBD2. The DNA end lines up better with TRBJ2-7; the J call may be wrong. Germline lookup yields CDR1 KGHSH and CDR2 LQKENI. This CDR3 contains 14 residues.

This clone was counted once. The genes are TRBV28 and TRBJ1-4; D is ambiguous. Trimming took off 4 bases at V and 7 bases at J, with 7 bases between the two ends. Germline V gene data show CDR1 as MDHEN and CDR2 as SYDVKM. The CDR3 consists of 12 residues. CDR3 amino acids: CASSSFIEKLFF. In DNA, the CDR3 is TGTGCCAGCAGTTCCTTTATTGAAAAACTGTTTTTT.

The CDR3 DNA sequence: TGTGCCAGCCGTCGGGGGGATCTAGCGGGGCGCACAGATACGCAGTATTTT. The encoded protein is CASRRGDLAGRTDTQYF. The chain couples TRBV11-2 to TRBJ2-3, with 9 bases fitting TRBD2. Germline assignment: CDR1 SGHAT and CDR2 FQNNGV. The V and J ends lost 8 bases and 1 base, in that order; junction bases with no gene match: 13. This CDR3 is 17 amino acids long.

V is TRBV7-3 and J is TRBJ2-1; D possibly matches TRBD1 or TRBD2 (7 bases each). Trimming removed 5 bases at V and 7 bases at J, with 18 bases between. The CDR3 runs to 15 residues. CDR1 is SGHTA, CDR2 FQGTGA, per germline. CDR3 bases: TGTGCCAGCAGCCCCTCAGGGGGAGGGTATAATGAGCAGTTCTTC. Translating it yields CASSPSGGGYNEQFF.

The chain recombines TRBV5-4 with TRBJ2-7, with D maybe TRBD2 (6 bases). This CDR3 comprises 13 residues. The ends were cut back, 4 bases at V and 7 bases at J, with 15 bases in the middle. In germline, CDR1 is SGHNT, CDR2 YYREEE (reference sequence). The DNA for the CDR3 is TGTGCCAGCAGCCGGGTGCCTGCGGGGGAGCAGTACTTC. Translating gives CASSRVPAGEQYF.

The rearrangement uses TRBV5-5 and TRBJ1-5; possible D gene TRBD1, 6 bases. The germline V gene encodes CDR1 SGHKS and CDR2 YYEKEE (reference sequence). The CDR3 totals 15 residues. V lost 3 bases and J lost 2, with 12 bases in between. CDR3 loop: CASSSGEIGNQPQHF. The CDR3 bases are TGTGCCAGCAGCTCAGGGGAGATCGGCAATCAGCCCCAGCATTTT.

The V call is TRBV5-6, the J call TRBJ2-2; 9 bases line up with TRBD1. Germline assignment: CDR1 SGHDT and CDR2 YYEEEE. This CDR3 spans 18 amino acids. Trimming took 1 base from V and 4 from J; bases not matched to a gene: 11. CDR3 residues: CASSLRDREFDSTGELFF. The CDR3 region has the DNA TGTGCCAGCAGCTTGCGGGACAGGGAATTTGATAGCACCGGGGAGCTGTTTTTT.

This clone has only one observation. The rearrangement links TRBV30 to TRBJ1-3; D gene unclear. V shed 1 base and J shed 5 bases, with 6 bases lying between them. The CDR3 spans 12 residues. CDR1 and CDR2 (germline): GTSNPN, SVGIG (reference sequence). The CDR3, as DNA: TGTGCCTGGAGTGGCGGCCGAAACACCATATATTTT. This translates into CAWSGGRNTIYF. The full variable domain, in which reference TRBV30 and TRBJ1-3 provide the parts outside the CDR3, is SQTIHQWPATLVQPVGSPLSLECTVEGTSNPNLYWYRQAAGRGLQLLFYSVGIGQISSEVPQNLSASRPQDRQFILSSKKLLLSDSGFYLCAWSGGRNTIYFGEGSWLTVV.

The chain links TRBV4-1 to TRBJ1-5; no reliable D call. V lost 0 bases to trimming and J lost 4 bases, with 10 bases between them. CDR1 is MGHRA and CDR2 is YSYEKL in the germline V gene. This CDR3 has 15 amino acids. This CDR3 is CASSQDESTNQPQHF. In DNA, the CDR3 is TGCGCCAGCAGCCAAGATGAGTCCACTAATCAGCCCCAGCATTTT.

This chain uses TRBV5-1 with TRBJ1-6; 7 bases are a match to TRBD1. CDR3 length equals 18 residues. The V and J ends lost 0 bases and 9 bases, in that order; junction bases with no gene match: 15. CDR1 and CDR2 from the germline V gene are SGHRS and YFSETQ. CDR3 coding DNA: TGCGCCAGCAGCTTGGCCCGGCAGGGGGTACGGGACAGTTCACCCCTCCACTTT. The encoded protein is CASSLARQGVRDSSPLHF.